The clone carrying this TCR beta chain was seen at least ten times. What it binds is not known. The CDR3 covers 14 residues. CDR1 and CDR2 (germline): SGHDT, YYEEEE. Trimming pared 4 bases from V and 5 bases from J, leaving 15 bases between. Building the TCR beta libraries relied on iRepertoire HTBI primers, and CDR3 regions underwent Arm-PCR. Via MiXCR, TCRdb re-called the multiplex PCR reads, giving one row per CDR3 protein. The sample includes hundreds of thousands of distinct CDR3 sequences, 16% of them seen just once. Time point specified: newly diagnosed GD, antithyroid drugs for less than 3 months. There was RNA extracted from PBMCs, and the TCR library was made from it. This entry is derived from a study of regulatory T cells in long-lasting Graves disease. Notes on the study in general: Favoring TRBV28, TRBJ1-2 and TRBJ2-5 was a feature seen in persistent disease. Fewer public clonotypes were shared by new patients (966) than by persistent patients (about 2,500).

The data were also submitted as part of a second study, on T cells in Graves' hyperthyroidism and ophthalmopathy.

Sequences were derived from peripheral blood mononuclear cells (PBMCs), sampled at new diagnosis, from a patient treated with antithyroid drugs. The sequence derives from a man aged 40-49 years with Graves disease. The chain employs TRBV5-6 and TRBJ2-5; a weak D match, TRBD1 (6 bases). In DNA form, the CDR3 reads TGTGCCAGCAGCAGAGCCTACAGGGAGGAGACCCAGTACTTC. This codes for CASSRAYREETQYF.